The entry below gives a single TCR beta chain sequence along with its context. Its binding antigen is unknown. Per-base qualities were not stored, and no clone one base away is much larger. The sample is drawn from a study of shared clonotypes between healthy human individuals (TCRdb year 2020). General notes on the study: The cohort included three men and two women between 18 and 49 years of age. For each donor, CD4 naive and CD4 memory were each run on three plates, CD8 naive on two plates, and CD8 memory on one plate. To estimate repertoire size and how much clonotypes are shared between individuals, the study performed deep sequencing of blood TCR repertoires from a few healthy adults. Different laboratories and diverse techniques were used to prepare libraries and sequence TCR repertoires, to increase sequencing depth and limit assay-specific biases. Each donor's leukapheresis produced roughly between roughly 0.85 and 10 billion PBMCs. Summary of the overall study and its limitations: Across a few donors, around 5.4% of naive CD4, over 3% of naive CD8, around 2.1% of memory CD4, and 0.4% to 0.45% of memory CD8 clonotypes were shared. Naive subsets generally had larger estimated clonotype richness than memory subsets did. Clonotypes shared by all four sorted-subset donors showed higher generation probabilities than non-shared clonotypes. Based on pairwise subsampling, the degree of clonotype sharing among donors was expected to be affected by sequencing depth. Because the study included a small number of donors, the genetic and exposure-history diversity represented was limited. Sampling was restricted to blood, and TCR repertoires in tissues likely differ from the TCR repertoires found in blood. Incomplete sequencing was indicated by rarefaction of sorted-subset datasets, despite the large sequencing depth.

The CDR3 contains 13 residues, cysteine and phenylalanine counted. The only DNA kept is the CDR3, 39 bases in frame from the first base. V is clipped by 10 bases and J by 0 bases, and the sequence between their germline boundaries is 9 bases long. The germline V gene (reference sequence) yields LNHNV for CDR1 and YYDKDF for CDR2. Using the deep immunoSEQ assay, multiplex PCR amplified TCR CDR3 regions from genomic DNA. For each cell subset, the extracted genomic DNA was distributed evenly across all wells of several immunoSEQ 96-well plates, and each plate served as one replicate. For sorted subsets, roughly 200 ng of genomic DNA, equivalent to some 30,000 T cell genomes, went into each replicate PCR. Purified libraries were quantified with a Qubit 3.0 fluorometer, sized on a Bioanalyzer 2100, and re-quantified with the KAPA Library Quantification kit. Every immunoSEQ 96-well plate was sequenced on a dedicated single-read 150-cycle Illumina NextSeq 550 flow cell. For the original study's pipeline: The immunoSEQ output contained only junctional sequences without quality scores, so filtering could not match that applied to full-length reads. Sequences were annotated with PyIR, a Python wrapper for IgBLAST v1.9, using IMGT germline references to assign V/J genes and CDR3. Reads were removed for weak V/J assignments (E-value above 1e-6), missing CDR3, stop codons, out-of-frame junctions, or ambiguous translated residues. V3J clonotypes were defined as sequences sharing the same inferred V gene, J gene, and CDR3 amino acid sequence. Percentage overlap between repertoires was calculated by dividing the number of shared unique clonotypes by the size of the smaller repertoire. Richness of each repertoire was evaluated using RTK rarefaction, the Chao1 estimator, and Recon v2.1 estimates of unobserved clonotypes. Generation probabilities were computed with OLGA for all TCRbeta clonotypes obtained by the gDNA method from a handful of donors. TCRdb limited this immuneACCESS table to in-frame rearrangements with V and J called. A share of clones is missing; checked studies link under half to unresolved V genes, and the rest is unexplained. V and J calls plus clone size are reproduced from that table; the DNA served to infer D and trimming. The table for this sample lists about 2.5 million clones; 80% to 95% of them were counted only once. The ten largest clones add up to around 0.4% of the sample.

The donors were healthy, HIV-negative adults who had no recently reported acute infections or vaccinations. Every donor was a Caucasian adult residing in Nashville, Tennessee, USA. Magnetic negative selection was used to enrich CD4+ T cells, after which naive cells were positively selected on CD45RA and the negative fraction became the memory subset. After blood collection by leukapheresis, PBMCs were isolated using Ficoll-Histopaque density gradient centrifugation and then cryopreserved in the vapor phase of liquid nitrogen. Analytical flow cytometry was used to check the purity and quantity of every magnetically sorted T cell population. Each sorted fraction had its genomic DNA isolated and then quantified by UV absorbance on a Nanodrop 2000c.

Sequencing used naive CD4+ T cells from PBMCs. The intended sense of this specimen's cell subset or site label: CD45RA+ positively selected. The TCR comes from a man between 18 and 29 years old in good health. Some clones in this sample may be carry-over from other donors' samples. The V and J genes are TRBV15 and TRBJ1-4; too little of a D gene remains to name it. This receptor carries the CDR3 CAISYATNEKLFF. The nucleotide sequence reads as follows: TGTGCCATCTCGTATGCAACTAATGAAAAACTGTTTTTT.